One T cell receptor (beta chain) is described in this entry. Germline CDR1 is SEHNR and CDR2 is FQNEAQ (reference sequence). V was shortened by 1 base and J by 3 bases, with 12 bases between the two germline ends. This CDR3 has 15 residues. This sample is part of a study of blood T cell repertoires in COVID-19. Generated by immunoSEQ multiplex PCR, the TCRdb table keeps only in-frame clones and is missing some. Among about 410,000 clones listed, around 86% were seen once. This sequence originates from a young woman with active or convalescent COVID-19. The chain joins TRBV7-9 to TRBJ1-2, with D possibly TRBD1 on 5 matching bases. The sample consisted of peripheral blood. CDR3 DNA sequence: TGTGCCAGCAGCTTAGACGCAGGGATTCACTATGGCTACACCTTC. It yields the protein CASSLDAGIHYGYTF.